Listed below are T cell receptor beta chains from one sample, sequenced in a study of shared clonotypes between healthy human individuals. Measured with immunoSEQ multiplex PCR; TCRdb has only the in-frame clones, and not every one. This sample has roughly 550,000 clones, with nearly 97% found just once. The sample consisted of naive CD8+ T cells sorted from blood. These receptor sequences come from a woman in her twenties or thirties in good health. Each CDR3 is given with its conserved first and last residue. D genes are given only for firm matches. Clone size is given for some rows only: seen once, a few or many times, or a class if the clone is expanded.

clone_size	v_call	d_call	j_call	cdr3_nt	cdr3_aa
-	TRBV19	TRBD1	TRBJ2-3	TGTGCCAGTAGTAATAACAGGGGGTTACTGAACACAGATACGCAGTATTTT	CASSNNRGLLNTDTQYF
once	TRBV7-6	-	TRBJ2-3	TGTGCCAGCAGCTTAGATAGCGGAGGGGGAATAGATACGCAGTATTTT	CASSLDSGGGIDTQYF
-	TRBV27	-	TRBJ1-4	TGTGCCAGCAGTTTATCGCCCCGGGCGCGGGGTGAAAAACTGTTTTTT	CASSLSPRARGEKLFF
-	TRBV7-8	TRBD2	TRBJ2-5	TGTGCCAGCAGCCCGCGGGAGTTTGAGACCCAGTACTTC	CASSPREFETQYF
-	TRBV12-1	-	TRBJ2-6	TGTGCCAGCAGCATGATAGGACAAAGTCGGGCCAACGTCCTGACTTTC	CASSMIGQSRANVLTF
once	TRBV5-1	-	TRBJ2-1	TGCGCCAGCAGCCCGAACAGGGTTGAGCAGTTCTTC	CASSPNRVEQFF
once	TRBV5-6	-	TRBJ1-1	TGTGCCAGCAGCTTACGGGGTGAAGCTTTCTTT	CASSLRGEAFF
-	TRBV19	TRBD1	TRBJ1-1	TGTGCCAGTAGTATTTACCCGGGACAGGGGGACATGAACACTGAAGCTTTCTTT	CASSIYPGQGDMNTEAFF
-	TRBV30	TRBD1	TRBJ2-7	TGTGCCTGGAGTGTTGGGACAGGGGGTTACGAGCAGTACTTC	CAWSVGTGGYEQYF
-	TRBV7-9	TRBD2	TRBJ2-3	TGTGCCAGCAGCGCGCGACTAGCGGATCTGGATACGCAGTATTTT	CASSARLADLDTQYF
once	TRBV5-1	-	TRBJ2-1	TGCGCCACCTACACCGGTCAGGTTGGCAATGAGCAGTTCTTC	CATYTGQVGNEQFF
-	TRBV28	-	TRBJ2-7	TGTGCCATCGACGGAACCTACGAGCAGTACTTC	CAIDGTYEQYF
-	TRBV7-6	-	TRBJ2-1	TGTGCCAGCAGCTTAAGGCTAGTCCTCCACAATGAGCAGTTCTTC	CASSLRLVLHNEQFF
-	TRBV27	-	TRBJ1-1	TGTGCCAGCAGTTTCAATTTCCGGCTTGCGAACACTGAAGCTTTCTTT	CASSFNFRLANTEAFF
-	TRBV13	TRBD2	TRBJ2-2	TGTGCCAGCAGCTTCCAGCTTAGCGGGAGGGCCGGGGAGCTGTTTTTT	CASSFQLSGRAGELFF
-	TRBV10-3	TRBD1	TRBJ1-2	TGTGCCATCTCCCCTAAAGGTAGACAGGGACTGAACTATGGCTACACCTTC	CAISPKGRQGLNYGYTF
-	TRBV15	TRBD2	TRBJ2-1	TGTGCCACCAGCTTTACTAGCGGCGGGTACAATGAGCAGTTCTTC	CATSFTSGGYNEQFF
-	TRBV29-1	-	TRBJ2-1	TGCAGCGTTGAGTCAGGACTCAATGAGCAGTTCTTC	CSVESGLNEQFF
once	TRBV15	-	TRBJ2-2	TGTGCCACCAGCAAGGGCCCCCTAAGCACCGGGGAGCTGTTTTTT	CATSKGPLSTGELFF
-	TRBV7-9	TRBD2	TRBJ2-5	TGTGCCAGCAGCCCGGGGGGTACGTCCGAGACCCAGTACTTC	CASSPGGTSETQYF
-	TRBV7-6	-	TRBJ2-2	TGTGCCAGCAGCTCCTGGTCGGGGTCCGGGGAGCTGTTTTTT	CASSSWSGSGELFF
-	TRBV4-1	-	TRBJ1-1	TGCGCCAGCAGCCAGAAGACAGCGATAAAAGCTTTCTTT	CASSQKTAIKAFF
-	TRBV5-4	TRBD1	TRBJ1-1	TGTGCCAGCAACCCGACAGGGGAGGCCACTGAAGCTTTCTTT	CASNPTGEATEAFF
once	TRBV10-1	-	TRBJ2-2	TGCGCCAGCAGGTCGACTACCACCGGGGAGCTGTTTTTT	CASRSTTTGELFF